This entry is about one T cell receptor (beta chain). Its antigen remains unknown. V was pared by 4 bases and J by 6 bases, with 14 bases of the junction left unmatched. Germline CDR1 KGHDR, CDR2 SFDVKD. The CDR3 totals 18 residues. These data are taken from a study of identical twins. Overall study findings and caveats: Out-of-frame alpha sequences that twins shared showed excess low generation probability. Conclusions came from cross-sectional statistical analysis, not from following the same donors. Fewer insertions characterized abundant cord blood beta clonotypes, whereas memory repertoires showed none. Zero-insertion analyses were open to partial confounding by invariant MAIT and iNKT cells.

Each CDR3 protein is one row after TCRdb ran MiXCR on the 5' RACE reads. Found here are approximately 1.8 million distinct CDR3 sequences, around 33% of them singletons; the top ten hold around 0.3%. The sample taken for sequencing was cord blood. This sequence joins TRBV24-1 and TRBJ1-6, with 7 bases matching TRBD1. The sequence came from a newborn girl in good health. The CDR3 sequence: CATSDKQWDSRTNSPLHF. CDR3 nucleotides: TGTGCCACCAGTGACAAACAGTGGGACAGCCGAACTAATTCACCCCTCCACTTT.